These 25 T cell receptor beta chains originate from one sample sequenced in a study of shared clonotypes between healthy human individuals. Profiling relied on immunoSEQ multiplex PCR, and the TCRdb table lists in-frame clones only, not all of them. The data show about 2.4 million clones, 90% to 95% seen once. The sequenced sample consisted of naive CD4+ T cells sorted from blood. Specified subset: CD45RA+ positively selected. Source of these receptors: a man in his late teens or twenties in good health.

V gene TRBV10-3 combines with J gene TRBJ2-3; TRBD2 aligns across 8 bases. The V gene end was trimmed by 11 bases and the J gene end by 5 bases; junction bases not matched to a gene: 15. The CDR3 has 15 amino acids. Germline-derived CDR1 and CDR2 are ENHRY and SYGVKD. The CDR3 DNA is TGTGCCTCCCGGGGGGGCGTGGTGGAAGTAGATACGCAGTATTTT. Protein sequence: CASRGGVVEVDTQYF.

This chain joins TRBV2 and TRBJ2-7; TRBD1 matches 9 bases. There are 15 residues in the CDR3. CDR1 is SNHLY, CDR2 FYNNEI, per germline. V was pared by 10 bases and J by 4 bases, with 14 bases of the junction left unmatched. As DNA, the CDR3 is TGTGCCACCCGAAGGGAGGGGACAGGGTTATACGAGCAGTACTTC. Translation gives CATRREGTGLYEQYF.

The CDR3 nucleotides read TGTGCCAGTAGTAAAGCGGGAGTCCGTGAGACCCAGTACTTC. It translates to CASSKAGVRETQYF. The rearrangement links TRBV19 to TRBJ2-5; TRBD2 aligns across 8 bases. Losses at the gene ends were 4 bases for V and 5 bases for J; bases not matched to a gene: 6. This CDR3 region has 14 residues. Germline CDR1 and CDR2: LNHDA and SQIVND (reference sequence). Supplemented by reference TRBV19 and TRBJ2-5, the full variable domain reads DGGITQSPKYLFRKEGQNVTLSCEQNLNHDAMYWYRQDPGQGLRLIYYSQIVNDFQKGDIAEGYSVSREKKESFPLTVTSAQKNPTAFYLCASSKAGVRETQYFGPGTRLLVL.

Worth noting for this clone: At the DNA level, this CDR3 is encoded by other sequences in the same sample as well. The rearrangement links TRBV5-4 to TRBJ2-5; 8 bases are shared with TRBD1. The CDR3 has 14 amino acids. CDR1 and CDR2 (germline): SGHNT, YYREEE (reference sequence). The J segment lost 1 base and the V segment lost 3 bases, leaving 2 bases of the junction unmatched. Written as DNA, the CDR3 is TGTGCCAGCAGCTCCGGGACAGGCCAAGAGACCCAGTACTTC. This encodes CASSSGTGQETQYF.

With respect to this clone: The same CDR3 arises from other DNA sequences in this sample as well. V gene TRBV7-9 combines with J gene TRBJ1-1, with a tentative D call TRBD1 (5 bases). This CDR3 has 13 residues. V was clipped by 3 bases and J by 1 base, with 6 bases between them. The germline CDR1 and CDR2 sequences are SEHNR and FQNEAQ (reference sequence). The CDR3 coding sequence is TGTGCCAGCAGCTTGGGGCAGAACACTGAAGCTTTCTTT. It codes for CASSLGQNTEAFF. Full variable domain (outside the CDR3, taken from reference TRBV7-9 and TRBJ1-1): DTGVSQNPRHKITKRGQNVTFRCDPISEHNRLYWYRQTLGQGPEFLTYFQNEAQLEKSRLLSDRFSAERPKGSFSTLEIQRTEQGDSAMYLCASSLGQNTEAFFGQGTRLTVV.

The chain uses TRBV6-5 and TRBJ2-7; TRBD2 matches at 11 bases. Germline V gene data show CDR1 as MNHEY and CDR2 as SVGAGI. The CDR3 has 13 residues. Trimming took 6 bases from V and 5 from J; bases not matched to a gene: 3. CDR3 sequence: CASSLAGGDEQYF. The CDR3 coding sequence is TGTGCCAGCAGCTTAGCGGGAGGGGACGAGCAGTACTTC.

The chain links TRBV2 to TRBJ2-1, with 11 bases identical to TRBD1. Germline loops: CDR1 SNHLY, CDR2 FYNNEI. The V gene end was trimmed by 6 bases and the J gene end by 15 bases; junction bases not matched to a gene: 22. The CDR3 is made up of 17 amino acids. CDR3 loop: CASRLDRGLGGSSEAFF. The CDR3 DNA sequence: TGTGCCAGCAGATTGGACAGGGGGCTAGGGGGTAGTAGTGAAGCGTTCTTC. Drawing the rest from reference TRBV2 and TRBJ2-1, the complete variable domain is EPEVTQTPSHQVTQMGQEVILRCVPISNHLYFYWYRQILGQKVEFLVSFYNNEISEKSEIFDDQFSVERPDGSNFTLKIRSTKLEDSAMYFCASRLDRGLGGSSEAFFGPGTRLTVL.

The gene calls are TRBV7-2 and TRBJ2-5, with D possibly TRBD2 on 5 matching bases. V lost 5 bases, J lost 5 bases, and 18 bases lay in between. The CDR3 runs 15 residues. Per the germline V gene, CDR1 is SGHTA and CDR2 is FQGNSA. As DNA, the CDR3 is TGTGCCAGCAGCCCCCGGGTAGCGTCCAGGGAGACCCAGTACTTC. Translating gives CASSPRVASRETQYF.

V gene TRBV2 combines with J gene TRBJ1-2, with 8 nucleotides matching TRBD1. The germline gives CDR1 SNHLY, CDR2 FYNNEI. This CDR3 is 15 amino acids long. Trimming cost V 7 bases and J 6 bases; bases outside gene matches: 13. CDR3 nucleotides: TGTGCCAGCACGGACAGGGACACCGCGGGGGATGGCTACACCTTC. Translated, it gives CASTDRDTAGDGYTF.

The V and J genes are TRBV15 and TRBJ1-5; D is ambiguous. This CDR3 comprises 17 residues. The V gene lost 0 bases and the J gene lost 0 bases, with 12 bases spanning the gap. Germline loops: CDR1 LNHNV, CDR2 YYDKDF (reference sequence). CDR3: CATSREMSWYSNQPQHF. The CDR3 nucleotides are TGTGCCACCAGCAGAGAGATGTCGTGGTATAGCAATCAGCCCCAGCATTTT.

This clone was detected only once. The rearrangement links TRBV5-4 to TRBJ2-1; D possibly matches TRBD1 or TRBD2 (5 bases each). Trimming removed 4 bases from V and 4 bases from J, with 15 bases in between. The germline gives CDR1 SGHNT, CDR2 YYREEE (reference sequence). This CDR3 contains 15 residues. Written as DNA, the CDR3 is TGTGCCAGCAGCGGCCGGGACCCCGATTACAATGAGCAGTTCTTC. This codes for CASSGRDPDYNEQFF.

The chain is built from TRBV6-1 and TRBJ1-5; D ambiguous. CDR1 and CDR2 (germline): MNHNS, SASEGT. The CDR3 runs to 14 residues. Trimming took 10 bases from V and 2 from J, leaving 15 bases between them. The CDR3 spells CATIRVGGNQPQHF. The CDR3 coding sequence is TGTGCCACCATTAGGGTGGGTGGCAATCAGCCCCAGCATTTT.

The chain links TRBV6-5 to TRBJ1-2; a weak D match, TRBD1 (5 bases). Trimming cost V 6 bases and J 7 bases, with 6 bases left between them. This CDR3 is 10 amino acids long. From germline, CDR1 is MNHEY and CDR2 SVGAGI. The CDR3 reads CASRQGGYTF. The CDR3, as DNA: TGTGCCAGCAGGCAGGGTGGCTACACCTTC.

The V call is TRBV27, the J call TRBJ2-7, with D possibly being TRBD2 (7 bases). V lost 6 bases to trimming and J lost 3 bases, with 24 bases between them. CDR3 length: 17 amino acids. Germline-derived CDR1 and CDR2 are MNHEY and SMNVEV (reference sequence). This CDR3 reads CASSPRGPGGLSYEQYF. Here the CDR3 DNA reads TGTGCCAGCAGCCCGCGGGGGCCTGGGGGACTCAGCTACGAGCAGTACTTC.

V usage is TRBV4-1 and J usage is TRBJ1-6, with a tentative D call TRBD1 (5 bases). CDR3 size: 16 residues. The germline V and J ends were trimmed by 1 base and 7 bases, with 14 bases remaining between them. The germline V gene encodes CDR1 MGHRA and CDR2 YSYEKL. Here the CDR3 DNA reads TGCGCCAGCAGCCAAGGGGGACGGGGAGTGAATTCACCCCTCCACTTT. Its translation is CASSQGGRGVNSPLHF.

The CDR3 DNA sequence: TGCGCCAGCGGTCTTCTATCGGATACGCAGTATTTT. This translates into CASGLLSDTQYF. The rearrangement joins TRBV5-1 to TRBJ2-3; D is uncertain. The germline V gene encodes CDR1 SGHRS and CDR2 YFSETQ. V lost 7 bases to trimming and J lost 6 bases, with 12 bases between them. The CDR3 extends over 12 amino acids.

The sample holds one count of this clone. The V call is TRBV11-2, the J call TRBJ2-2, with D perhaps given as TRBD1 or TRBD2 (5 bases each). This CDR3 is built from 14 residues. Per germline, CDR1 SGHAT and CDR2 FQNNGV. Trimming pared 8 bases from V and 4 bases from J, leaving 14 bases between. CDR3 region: CASGRDRSTGELFF. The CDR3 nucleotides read TGTGCCAGCGGCCGGGACCGTTCCACCGGGGAGCTGTTTTTT.

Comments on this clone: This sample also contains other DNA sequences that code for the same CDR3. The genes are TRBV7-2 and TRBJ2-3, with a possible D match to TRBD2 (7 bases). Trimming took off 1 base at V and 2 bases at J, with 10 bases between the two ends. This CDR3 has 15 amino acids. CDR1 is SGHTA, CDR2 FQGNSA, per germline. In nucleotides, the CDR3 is TGTGCCAGCAGCTTAGTGGGGGGGCTCACAGATACGCAGTATTTT. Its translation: CASSLVGGLTDTQYF.

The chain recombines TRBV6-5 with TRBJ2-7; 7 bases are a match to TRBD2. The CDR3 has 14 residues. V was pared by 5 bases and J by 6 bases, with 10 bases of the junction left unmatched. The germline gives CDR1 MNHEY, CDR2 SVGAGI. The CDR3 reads CASSPFRAGAEQYF. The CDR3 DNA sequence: TGTGCCAGCAGTCCCTTCCGGGCGGGAGCCGAGCAGTACTTC.

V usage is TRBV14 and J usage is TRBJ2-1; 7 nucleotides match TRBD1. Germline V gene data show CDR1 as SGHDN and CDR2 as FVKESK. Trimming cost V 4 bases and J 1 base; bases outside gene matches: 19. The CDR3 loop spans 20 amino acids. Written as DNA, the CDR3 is TGTGCCAGCAGCCGGAGCCCCGGGACAGTGTATTTTCGTTCCTACAATGAGCAGTTCTTC. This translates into CASSRSPGTVYFRSYNEQFF.

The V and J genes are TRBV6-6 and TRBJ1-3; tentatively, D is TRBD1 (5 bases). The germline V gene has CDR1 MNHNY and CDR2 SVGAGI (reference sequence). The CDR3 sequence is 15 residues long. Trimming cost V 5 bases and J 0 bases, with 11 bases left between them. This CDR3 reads CASSPDSPSGNTIYF. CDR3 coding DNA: TGTGCCAGCAGTCCTGACAGTCCCTCTGGAAACACCATATATTTT.

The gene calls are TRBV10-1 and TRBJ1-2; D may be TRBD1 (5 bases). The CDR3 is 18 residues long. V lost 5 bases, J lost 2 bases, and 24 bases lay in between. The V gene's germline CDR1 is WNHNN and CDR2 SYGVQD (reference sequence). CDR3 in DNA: TGCGCCAGCAGTACCACCGACAGTAAATTATACCGGAACTATGGCTACACCTTC. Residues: CASSTTDSKLYRNYGYTF.

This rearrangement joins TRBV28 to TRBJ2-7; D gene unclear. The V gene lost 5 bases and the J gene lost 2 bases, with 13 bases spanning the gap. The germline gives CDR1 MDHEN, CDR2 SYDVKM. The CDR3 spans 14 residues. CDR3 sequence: CASSPGTATYEQYF. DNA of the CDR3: TGTGCCAGCAGTCCCGGAACGGCCACCTACGAGCAGTACTTC.

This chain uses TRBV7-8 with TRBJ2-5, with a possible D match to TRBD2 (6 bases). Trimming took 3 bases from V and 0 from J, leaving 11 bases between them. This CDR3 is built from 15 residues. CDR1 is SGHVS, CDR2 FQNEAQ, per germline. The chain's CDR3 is CASSFSGLHQETQYF. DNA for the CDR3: TGTGCCAGCAGCTTCTCGGGACTGCACCAAGAGACCCAGTACTTC.

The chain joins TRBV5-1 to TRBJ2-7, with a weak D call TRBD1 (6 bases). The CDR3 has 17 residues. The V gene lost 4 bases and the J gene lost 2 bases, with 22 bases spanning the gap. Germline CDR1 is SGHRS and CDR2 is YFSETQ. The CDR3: CASSPLTGKGGTYEQYF. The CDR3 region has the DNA TGCGCCAGCAGCCCCTTAACAGGGAAAGGCGGAACCTACGAGCAGTACTTC.